Listed below are T cell receptor beta chains from one sample, sequenced in a study of blood T cells in healthy people across ages. TCRdb redid the calling of the 5' RACE reads with MiXCR, one entry per CDR3 protein. Of about 1.4 million distinct CDR3 sequences detected, approximately 60% appear once; the ten largest clones hold over 5%. The sequencing sample was made of blood. These receptors were obtained from a man aged 18 to 30 in good health. Each CDR3 is given with its conserved first and last residue. A D gene is named only where the DNA matches it firmly. Not all rows give a size; the values are once, few, many and, for expanded clones, a class.

NA	TRBV7-9	few	TRBJ2-4	CASSDGTESVQYF	TGTGCCAGCAGCGATGGGACGGAAAGCGTTCAGTACTTC
NA	TRBV4-1	once	TRBJ1-1	CASSPLGATEAFF	TGCGCCAGCAGCCCTTTGGGGGCCACTGAAGCTTTCTTT
NA	TRBV7-8	NA	TRBJ2-1	CASSLIESWTEQFF	TGTGCCAGCAGCTTAATCGAATCTTGGACAGAGCAGTTCTTC
TRBD2	TRBV4-1	NA	TRBJ2-1	CASSQDPSGTLTYNEQFF	TGCGCCAGCAGCCAAGATCCTAGCGGCACCCTTACCTACAATGAGCAGTTCTTC
NA	TRBV28	NA	TRBJ1-1	CASSSPGQRDTEAFF	TGTGCCAGCAGCTCGCCCGGACAGAGAGACACCGAAGCTTTCTTT
TRBD2	TRBV4-2	NA	TRBJ2-1	CASSQDPSLAGRDHNEQFF	TGTGCCAGCAGCCAAGATCCCTCTTTAGCGGGAAGGGACCACAATGAGCAGTTCTTC
NA	TRBV6-4	NA	TRBJ2-1	CASSREFGYNEQFF	TGTGCCAGCAGCCGGGAGTTTGGGTACAATGAGCAGTTCTTC
NA	TRBV29-1	NA	TRBJ2-3	CSAEGSSTDTQYF	TGCAGCGCGGAGGGGTCAAGCACAGATACGCAGTATTTT
NA	TRBV12-3/TRBV12-4	NA	TRBJ1-1	CASRPTGTEAFF	TGTGCCAGCAGACCTACTGGGACTGAAGCTTTCTTT
TRBD2	TRBV6-5	NA	TRBJ2-3	CASSPPTSGTTDTQYF	TGTGCCAGCAGTCCCCCGACTAGCGGGACCACAGATACGCAGTATTTT
TRBD2	TRBV15	NA	TRBJ2-7	CATSRDSGGTTYEQYF	TGTGCCACCAGTAGAGATAGCGGGGGGACTACCTACGAGCAGTACTTC
TRBD1	TRBV20-1	few	TRBJ2-7	CSARDRQGVYEQYF	TGCAGTGCTAGAGATCGACAGGGGGTTTACGAGCAGTACTTC
NA	TRBV12-3/TRBV12-4	NA	TRBJ2-5	CASSSTVGPNLQETQYF	TGTGCCAGCAGTTCGACGGTGGGACCCAACCTCCAAGAGACCCAGTACTTC
TRBD2	TRBV3-1	NA	TRBJ2-7	CASSQDPGTSSYEQYF	TGTGCCAGCAGCCAAGACCCCGGGACTAGCTCCTACGAGCAGTACTTC
TRBD2	TRBV15	NA	TRBJ2-2	CATSRGLAGGTGELFF	TGTGCCACCAGCAGAGGACTAGCGGGCGGTACCGGGGAGCTGTTTTTT
NA	TRBV21-1	once	TRBJ2-1	CASSLPTTLWNEQFF	TGTGCCAGCAGCTTACCGACTACCCTTTGGAATGAGCAGTTCTTC
NA	TRBV7-9	NA	TRBJ2-1	CASSSHGRSYNEQFF	TGTGCCAGCAGCTCACATGGGAGGTCCTACAATGAGCAGTTCTTC
TRBD2	TRBV7-2	few	TRBJ2-7	CASNSDGLARDAEQYF	TGTGCCAGCAACTCCGATGGACTAGCCCGAGATGCCGAGCAGTACTTC
NA	TRBV5-6	once	TRBJ2-1	CASSLPSSYNERFF	TGTGCCAGCAGCTTGCCGAGCTCCTACAATGAGCGGTTCTTC
NA	TRBV2	NA	TRBJ1-1	CASSDGEGWTEAFF	TGTGCCAGCAGTGATGGGGAGGGGTGGACTGAAGCTTTCTTT
NA	TRBV4-3	few	TRBJ1-6	CASSQDPGGNSPLHF	TGCGCCAGCAGCCAAGATCCGGGTGGAAATTCACCCCTCCACTTT
NA	TRBV18	NA	TRBJ2-5	CASSPPREQETQYF	TGTGCCAGCTCACCCCCCAGAGAACAAGAGACCCAGTACTTC
NA	TRBV10-3	few	TRBJ2-5	CAISDKQATQYF	TGTGCCATCAGTGATAAACAGGCGACCCAGTACTTC
NA	TRBV13	NA	TRBJ2-4	CANSPRRSMTKNIQYF	TGTGCCAACAGCCCGCGACGGAGTATGACCAAAAACATTCAGTACTTC